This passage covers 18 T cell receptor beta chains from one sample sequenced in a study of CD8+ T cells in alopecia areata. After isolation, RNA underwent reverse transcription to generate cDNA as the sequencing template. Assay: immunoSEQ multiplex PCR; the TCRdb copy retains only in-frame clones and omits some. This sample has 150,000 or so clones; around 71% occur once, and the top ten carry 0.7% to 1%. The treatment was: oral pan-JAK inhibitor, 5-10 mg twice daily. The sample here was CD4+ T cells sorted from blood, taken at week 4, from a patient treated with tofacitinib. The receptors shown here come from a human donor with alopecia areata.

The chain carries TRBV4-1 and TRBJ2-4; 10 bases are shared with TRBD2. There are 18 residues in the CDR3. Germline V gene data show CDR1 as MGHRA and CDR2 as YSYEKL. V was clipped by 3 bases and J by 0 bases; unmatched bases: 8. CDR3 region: CASSQASGGPLAKNIQYF. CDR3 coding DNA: TGCGCCAGCAGCCAGGCTAGCGGGGGACCACTAGCCAAAAACATTCAGTACTTC.

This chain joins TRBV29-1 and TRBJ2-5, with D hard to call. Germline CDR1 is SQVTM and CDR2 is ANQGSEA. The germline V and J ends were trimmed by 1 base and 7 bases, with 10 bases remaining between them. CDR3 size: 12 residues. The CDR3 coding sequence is TGCAGCGTTGAAGCGTTGGCACGGACCCAGTACTTC. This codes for CSVEALARTQYF. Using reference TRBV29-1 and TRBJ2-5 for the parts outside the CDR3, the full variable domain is SAVISQKPSRDICQRGTSLTIQCQVDSQVTMMFWYRQQPGQSLTLIATANQGSEATYESGFVIDKFPISRPNLTFSTLTVSNMSPEDSSIYLCSVEALARTQYFGPGTRLLVL.

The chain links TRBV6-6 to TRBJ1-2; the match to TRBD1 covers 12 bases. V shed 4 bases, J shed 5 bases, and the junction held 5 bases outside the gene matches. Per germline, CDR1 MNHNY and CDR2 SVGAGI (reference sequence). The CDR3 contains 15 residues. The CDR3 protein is CASSSRDRGHYGYTF. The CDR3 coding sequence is TGTGCCAGCAGTTCTAGGGACAGGGGGCATTATGGCTACACCTTC.

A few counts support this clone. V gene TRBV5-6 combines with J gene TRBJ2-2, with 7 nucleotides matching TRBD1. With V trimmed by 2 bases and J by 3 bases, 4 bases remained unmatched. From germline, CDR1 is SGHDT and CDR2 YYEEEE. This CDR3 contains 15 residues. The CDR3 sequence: CASSFKQGYTGELFF. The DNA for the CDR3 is TGTGCCAGCAGCTTCAAACAGGGGTACACCGGGGAGCTGTTTTTT.

CDR3 sequence: CASSQDGRGAHTEAFF. As DNA, the CDR3 is TGCGCCAGCAGCCAAGACGGTCGGGGCGCGCACACTGAAGCTTTCTTT. The rearrangement uses TRBV4-1 and TRBJ1-1; D might be TRBD1 (5 bases). Trimming pared 0 bases from V and 3 bases from J, leaving 14 bases between. Per germline, CDR1 MGHRA and CDR2 YSYEKL. This CDR3 is 16 amino acids long.

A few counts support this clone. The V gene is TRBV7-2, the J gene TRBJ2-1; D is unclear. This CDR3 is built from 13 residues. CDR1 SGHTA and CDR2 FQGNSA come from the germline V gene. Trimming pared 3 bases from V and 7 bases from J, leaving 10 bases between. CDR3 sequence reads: CASSFFPRNEQFF. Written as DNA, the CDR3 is TGTGCCAGCAGCTTTTTCCCAAGGAATGAGCAGTTCTTC.

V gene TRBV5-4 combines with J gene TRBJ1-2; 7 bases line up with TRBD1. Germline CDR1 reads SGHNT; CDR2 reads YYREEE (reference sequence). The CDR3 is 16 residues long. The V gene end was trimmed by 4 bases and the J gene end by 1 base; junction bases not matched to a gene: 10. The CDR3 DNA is TGTGCCAGCAGCGATGGACAGGCGAACTTTAACTATGGCTACACCTTC. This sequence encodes CASSDGQANFNYGYTF.

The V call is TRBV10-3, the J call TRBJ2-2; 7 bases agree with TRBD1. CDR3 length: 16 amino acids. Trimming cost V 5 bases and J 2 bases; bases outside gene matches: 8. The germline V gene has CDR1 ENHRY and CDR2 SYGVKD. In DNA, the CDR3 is TGTGCCATCAGTAACCCCCGGGACAGTAACACCGGGGAGCTGTTTTTT. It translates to CAISNPRDSNTGELFF.

CDR3 loop: CASSDGPTDTQYF. The CDR3 nucleotides are TGTGCCAGCAGTGACGGACCCACAGATACGCAGTATTTT. V is TRBV6-1 and J is TRBJ2-3; D is ambiguous. The CDR3 extends over 13 amino acids. The germline CDR1 and CDR2 sequences are MNHNS and SASEGT. Trimming shortened V by 3 bases and J by 2 bases, and 6 bases separated the two germline ends.

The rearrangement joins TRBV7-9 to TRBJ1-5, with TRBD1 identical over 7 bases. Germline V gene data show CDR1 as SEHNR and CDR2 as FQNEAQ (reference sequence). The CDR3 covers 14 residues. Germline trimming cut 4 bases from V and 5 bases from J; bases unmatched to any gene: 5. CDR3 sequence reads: CASSSGQADQPQHF. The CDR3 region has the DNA TGTGCCAGCAGCTCCGGACAGGCCGATCAGCCCCAGCATTTT.

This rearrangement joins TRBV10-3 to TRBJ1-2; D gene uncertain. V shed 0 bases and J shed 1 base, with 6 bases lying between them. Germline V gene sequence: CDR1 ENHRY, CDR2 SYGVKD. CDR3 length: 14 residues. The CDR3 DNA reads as TGTGCCATCAGTGAGTCTCGGCTTAACTATGGCTACACCTTC. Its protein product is CAISESRLNYGYTF.

CDR3 amino acids: CASSGGGNYGYTF. CDR3 coding DNA: TGTGCCAGCTCGGGAGGGGGTAACTATGGCTACACCTTC. The chain couples TRBV6-5 to TRBJ1-2; tentative D call: TRBD1 (6 bases). The CDR3 totals 13 residues. Germline V lookup: CDR1 MNHEY, CDR2 SVGAGI. V dropped 8 bases and J dropped 1 base, with 11 bases sitting between them.

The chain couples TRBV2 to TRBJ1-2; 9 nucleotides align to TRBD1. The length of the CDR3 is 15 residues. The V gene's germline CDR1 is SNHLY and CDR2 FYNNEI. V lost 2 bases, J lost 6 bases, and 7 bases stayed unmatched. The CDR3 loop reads CASSEFRTGADGYTF. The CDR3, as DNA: TGTGCCAGCAGTGAATTTAGGACAGGGGCGGATGGCTACACCTTC.

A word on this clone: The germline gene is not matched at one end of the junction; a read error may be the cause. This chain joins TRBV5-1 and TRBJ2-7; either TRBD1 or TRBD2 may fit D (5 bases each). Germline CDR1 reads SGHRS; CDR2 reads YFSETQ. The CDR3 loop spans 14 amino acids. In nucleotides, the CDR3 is TGCGCCAGCACCTTGGGGGACGGAGTTTACGAGCAGTACTTC. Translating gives CASTLGDGVYEQYF.

CDR3 DNA sequence: TGTGCCTGGACCCAGACTAGCGGGGGAGTTAACACCGGGGAGCTGTTTTTT. Translation gives CAWTQTSGGVNTGELFF. The chain links TRBV30 to TRBJ2-2, with 12 bases fitting TRBD2. J gave up 2 bases and V 4 bases, and 8 bases lay outside the gene matches. In germline, CDR1 is GTSNPN, CDR2 SVGIG (reference sequence). This CDR3 has 17 residues.

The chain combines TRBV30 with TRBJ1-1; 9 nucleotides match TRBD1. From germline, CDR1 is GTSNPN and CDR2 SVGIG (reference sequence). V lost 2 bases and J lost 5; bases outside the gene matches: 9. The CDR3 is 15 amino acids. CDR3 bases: TGTGCCTGGAGTACTCGGGACAGGGTGGGAACTGAAGCTTTCTTT. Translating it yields CAWSTRDRVGTEAFF.

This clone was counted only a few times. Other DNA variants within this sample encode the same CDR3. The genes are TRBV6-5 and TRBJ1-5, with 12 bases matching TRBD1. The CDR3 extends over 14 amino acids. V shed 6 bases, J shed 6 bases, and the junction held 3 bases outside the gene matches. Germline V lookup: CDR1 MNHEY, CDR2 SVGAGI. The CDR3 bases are TGTGCCAGCAGAGGGACAGGGGGCGGTCAGCCCCAGCATTTT. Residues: CASRGTGGGQPQHF.

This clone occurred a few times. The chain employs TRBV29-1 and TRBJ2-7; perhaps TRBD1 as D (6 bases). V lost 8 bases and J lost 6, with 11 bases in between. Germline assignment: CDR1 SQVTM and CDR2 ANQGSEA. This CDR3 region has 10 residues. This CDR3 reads CSFRDTEQYF. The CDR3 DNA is TGCAGCTTCCGGGACACCGAGCAGTACTTC.